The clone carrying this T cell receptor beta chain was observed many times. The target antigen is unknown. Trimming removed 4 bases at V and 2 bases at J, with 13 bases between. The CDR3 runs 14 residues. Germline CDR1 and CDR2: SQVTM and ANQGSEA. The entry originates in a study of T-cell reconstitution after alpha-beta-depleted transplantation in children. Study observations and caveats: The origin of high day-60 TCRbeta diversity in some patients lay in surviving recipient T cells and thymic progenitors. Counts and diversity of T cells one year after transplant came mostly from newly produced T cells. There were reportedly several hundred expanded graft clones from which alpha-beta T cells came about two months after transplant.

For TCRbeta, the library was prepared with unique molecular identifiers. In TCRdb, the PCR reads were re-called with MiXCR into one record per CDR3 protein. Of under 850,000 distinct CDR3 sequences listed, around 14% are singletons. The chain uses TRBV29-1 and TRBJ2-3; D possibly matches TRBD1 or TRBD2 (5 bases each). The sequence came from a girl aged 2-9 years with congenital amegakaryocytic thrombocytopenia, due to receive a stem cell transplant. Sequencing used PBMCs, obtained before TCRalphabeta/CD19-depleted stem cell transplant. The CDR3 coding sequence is TGCAGCGTTGTGCCCGAAGGGACCACAGATACGCAGTATTTT. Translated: CSVVPEGTTDTQYF.